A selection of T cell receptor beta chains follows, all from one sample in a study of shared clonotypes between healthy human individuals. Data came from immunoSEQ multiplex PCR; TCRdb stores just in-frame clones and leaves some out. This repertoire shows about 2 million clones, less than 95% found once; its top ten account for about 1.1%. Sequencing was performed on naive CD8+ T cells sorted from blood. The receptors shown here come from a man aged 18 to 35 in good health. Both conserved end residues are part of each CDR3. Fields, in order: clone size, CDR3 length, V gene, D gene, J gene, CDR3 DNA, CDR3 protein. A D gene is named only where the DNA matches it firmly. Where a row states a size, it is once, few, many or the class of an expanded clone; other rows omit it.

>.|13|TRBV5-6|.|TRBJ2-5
TGTGCCAGCAGCTTGGATCTCCAAGAGACCCAGTACTTC
CASSLDLQETQYF
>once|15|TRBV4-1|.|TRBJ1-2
TGCGCCAGCAGCCAAGTCCATGGCGGGGACTATGGCTACACCTTC
CASSQVHGGDYGYTF
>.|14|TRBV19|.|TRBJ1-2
TGTGCCAGTAGTCCAGGACAGTCAGACTATGGCTACACCTTC
CASSPGQSDYGYTF
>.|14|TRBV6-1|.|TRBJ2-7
TGTGCCAGCAGTGAAACCGGGGCTGCTTACGAGCAGTACTTC
CASSETGAAYEQYF
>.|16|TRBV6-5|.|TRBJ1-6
TGTGCCAGCAGTTATTCATCAAGCTCCTATAATTCACCCCTCCACTTT
CASSYSSSSYNSPLHF
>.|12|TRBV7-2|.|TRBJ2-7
TGTGCCAGCAGCCTACAAGAATACGAGCAGTACTTC
CASSLQEYEQYF
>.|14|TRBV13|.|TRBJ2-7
TGTGCCAGCAGCCCCCCCGGGGGAGCCTACGAGCAGTACTTC
CASSPPGGAYEQYF
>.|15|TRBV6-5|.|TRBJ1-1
TGTGCCAGCAGTTACTCTGCGGTCATGAACACTGAAGCTTTCTTT
CASSYSAVMNTEAFF
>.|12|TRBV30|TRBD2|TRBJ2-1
TGTGCCTGGGCCAGCGGGGTCAATGAGCAGTTCTTC
CAWASGVNEQFF
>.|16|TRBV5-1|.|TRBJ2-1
TGCGCCAGCAGCCACTGGGGGTCCGGCTCCTACAATGAGCAGTTCTTC
CASSHWGSGSYNEQFF
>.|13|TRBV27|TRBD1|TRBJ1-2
TGTGCCAGCAGTATGACAGGGGGGGATGGCTACACCTTC
CASSMTGGDGYTF
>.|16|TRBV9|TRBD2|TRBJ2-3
TGTGCCAGCAGCGTAGGGTCTAGCGGCTACACAGATACGCAGTATTTT
CASSVGSSGYTDTQYF
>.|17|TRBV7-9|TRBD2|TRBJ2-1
TGTGCCAGCAGCAGGACTAGCGGGAGCCCCCCTTACAATGAGCAGTTCTTC
CASSRTSGSPPYNEQFF
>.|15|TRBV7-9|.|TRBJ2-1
TGTGCCAGCAGCCGCCCAGTGGCCGTGAACAATGAGCAGTTCTTC
CASSRPVAVNNEQFF
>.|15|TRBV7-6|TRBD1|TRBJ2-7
TGTGCCAGCAGCTCCGGGACAGCTAGCTCCTACGAGCAGTACTTC
CASSSGTASSYEQYF
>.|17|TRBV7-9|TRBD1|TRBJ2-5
TGTGCCAGCAGCTTAACCTGGACAGGGAAGGAGGGAGAGACCCAGTACTTC
CASSLTWTGKEGETQYF
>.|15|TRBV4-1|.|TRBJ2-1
TGCGCCAGCAGCCTTGGGACAGGCGGGGGGAATGAGCAGTTCTTC
CASSLGTGGGNEQFF
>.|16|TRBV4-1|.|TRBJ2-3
TGCGCCAGCAGCCAAGACGGGGCATCTAGCACAGATACGCAGTATTTT
CASSQDGASSTDTQYF
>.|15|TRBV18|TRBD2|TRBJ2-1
TGTGCCAGCTCACCACTGACTAGCGGTTACAATGAGCAGTTCTTC
CASSPLTSGYNEQFF
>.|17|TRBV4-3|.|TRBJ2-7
TGCGCCAGCAGCCAAGGGACAGAGGGCACTTTCTCCTACGAGCAGTACTTC
CASSQGTEGTFSYEQYF
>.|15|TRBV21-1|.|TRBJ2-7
TGTGCCAGCATCACGCTTGGCGGGAGGATCTACGAGCAGTACTTC
CASITLGGRIYEQYF
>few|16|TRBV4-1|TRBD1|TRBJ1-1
TGCGCCAGCAGCCAAGATAGGACAGGGTTGAACACTGAAGCTTTCTTT
CASSQDRTGLNTEAFF
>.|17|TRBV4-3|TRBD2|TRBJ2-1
TGCGCCAGCAGCCAAGATGCCACTAGCGGGAGGTATTATGAGCAGTTCTTC
CASSQDATSGRYYEQFF
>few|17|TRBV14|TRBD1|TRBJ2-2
TGTGCCAGCAGCCGAGAGCCCGGGACAGCAAACACCGGGGAGCTGTTTTTT
CASSREPGTANTGELFF
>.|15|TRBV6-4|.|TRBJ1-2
TGTGCCAGCAGTGACTCGATCGAAGGGATCAATGGCTACACCTTC
CASSDSIEGINGYTF
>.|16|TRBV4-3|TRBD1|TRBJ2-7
TGCGCCAGCAGCCAATCCTTAGGGACAGGGGAGGTCGAGCAGTACTTC
CASSQSLGTGEVEQYF
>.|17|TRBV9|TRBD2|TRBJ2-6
TGTGCCAGCACTTTGGGCGGGGGTGAGTCTGGGGCCAACGTCCTGACTTTC
CASTLGGGESGANVLTF
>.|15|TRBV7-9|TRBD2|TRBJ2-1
TGTGCCAGCAGGTTCGCGGGGGGCTCCTACAATGAGCAGTTCTTC
CASRFAGGSYNEQFF
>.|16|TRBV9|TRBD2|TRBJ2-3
TGTGCCAGCAGCGATGGGACTAGCGGGAGCGCAGATACGCAGTATTTT
CASSDGTSGSADTQYF
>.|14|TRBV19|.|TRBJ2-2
TGTGCCAGTAGTATAGATGCAGGGACCGGGGAGCTGTTTTTT
CASSIDAGTGELFF
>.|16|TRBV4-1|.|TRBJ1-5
TGCGCCAGCAGCCCAATTAGGGGGGAGGGCAATCAGCCCCAGCATTTT
CASSPIRGEGNQPQHF
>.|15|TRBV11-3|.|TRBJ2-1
TGTGCCAGCAGCTTACAGGGGGGCTCCTACAATGAGCAGTTCTTC
CASSLQGGSYNEQFF
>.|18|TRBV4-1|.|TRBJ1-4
TGCGCCAGCAGCCAAGGGGGGCTTTCTAGAGCAACTAATGAAAAACTGTTTTTT
CASSQGGLSRATNEKLFF
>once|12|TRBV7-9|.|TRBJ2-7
TGTGCCAGCAGCTTAGCCGGCGAATCCGCGTACTTC
CASSLAGESAYF
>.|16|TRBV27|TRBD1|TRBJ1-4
TGTGCCAGCAGTTTAATTGGCACAGGGGCTAATGAAAAACTGTTTTTT
CASSLIGTGANEKLFF
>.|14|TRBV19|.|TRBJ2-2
TGTGCCAGTAGTATAGTTTCCAACACCGGGGAGCTGTTTTTT
CASSIVSNTGELFF
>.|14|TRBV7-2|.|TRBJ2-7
TGTGCCAGCAGCTTAGTCGACAGTTCCTACGAGCAGTACTTC
CASSLVDSSYEQYF
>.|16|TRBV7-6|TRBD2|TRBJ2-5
TGTGCCAGCAGCTTAAGTCTAGAGCGGGAGTTGGAGACCCAGTACTTC
CASSLSLERELETQYF
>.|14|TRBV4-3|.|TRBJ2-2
TGCGCCAGCAGCCAAGATCGGTGGTCCGGGGAGCTGTTTTTT
CASSQDRWSGELFF
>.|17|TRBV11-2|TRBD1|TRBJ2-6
TGTGCCAGCAGCTCCCTGACAGGGTTCTCTGGGGCCAACGTCCTGACTTTC
CASSSLTGFSGANVLTF
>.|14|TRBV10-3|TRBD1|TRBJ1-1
TGTGCCATCAGTCTAGGGACAGGGGGCACTGAAGCTTTCTTT
CAISLGTGGTEAFF
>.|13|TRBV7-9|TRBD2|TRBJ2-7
TGTGCCAGCAGCTTAGAGACTAGCTCCGAGCAGTACTTC
CASSLETSSEQYF
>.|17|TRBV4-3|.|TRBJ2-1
TGCGCCAGCAGCCAAGATTTATCCTCCTCTGGTAGGAATGAGCAGTTCTTC
CASSQDLSSSGRNEQFF
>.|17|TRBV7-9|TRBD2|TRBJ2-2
TGTGCCAGCAGACCCCCGGGACTACCTTCGAACACCGGGGAGCTGTTTTTT
CASRPPGLPSNTGELFF
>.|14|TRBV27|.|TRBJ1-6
TGTGCCAGCACCCGGACAGCTCCTCCTTCACCCCTCCACTTT
CASTRTAPPSPLHF
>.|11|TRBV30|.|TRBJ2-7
TGTGCCTGGAACGGCGGATACGAGCAGTACTTC
CAWNGGYEQYF
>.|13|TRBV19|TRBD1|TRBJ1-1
TGTGCCAGTTCGCAGGGGGGACAAACTGAAGCTTTCTTT
CASSQGGQTEAFF
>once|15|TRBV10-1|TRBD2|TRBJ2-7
TGCGCCAGCAGTGCTGAAGCGGGGGGATTCTACGAGCAGTACTTC
CASSAEAGGFYEQYF